These 16 T cell receptor beta chains were all obtained from the same sample, sequenced in a study of long-term antiretroviral therapy in people with HIV (dated by TCRdb to between 2021 and 2024). The immunoSEQ hsTCRB v3.0 assay was used at survey level resolution to sequence the TRB variable region. Drawn from immuneACCESS, this table holds only the in-frame rearrangements with V and J called that TCRdb kept. Clones are partly lost; checked studies trace under half to an unresolved V gene and leave the rest unexplained. The sample table shows about 48,000 clones, and about 88% are seen once. The ten largest clones add up to 2.5% to 3.5% of the sample. Sample: unsorted PBMCs, taken 0.8 years after starting antiretroviral therapy. The receptors shown here come from a woman aged 18-29 years with HIV.

This chain joins TRBV25-1 and TRBJ2-7; 11 bases map to TRBD2. From germline, CDR1 is MGHDK and CDR2 SYGVNS. The CDR3 is 17 residues long. With 5 bases clipped from V and 2 bases from J, the junction kept 11 bases outside the gene matches. DNA of the CDR3: TGTGCCAGCAGTAACTCCTTGGGGACTAGCGGCCCCTACGAGCAGTACTTC. This translates into CASSNSLGTSGPYEQYF.

This chain uses TRBV12-5 with TRBJ2-3; 15 bases align to TRBD2. The CDR3 length is 17 residues. The germline CDR1 and CDR2 sequences are LGHNT and FRNRAP. The trim removed 3 bases at V and 2 bases at J, leaving 3 bases unmatched. The CDR3 protein is CASGLGLAGGNTDTQYF. CDR3 nucleotides: TGTGCTAGTGGTTTAGGACTAGCGGGAGGGAACACAGATACGCAGTATTTT.

V is TRBV28 and J is TRBJ2-2, with 8 positions matching TRBD2. Per the germline V gene, CDR1 is MDHEN and CDR2 is SYDVKM. The CDR3 is 15 residues long. V trimming: 2 bases; J trimming: 4 bases; junction bases outside the gene matches: 3. CDR3 residues: CASSLVGLATGELFF. DNA of the CDR3: TGTGCCAGCAGTTTAGTCGGACTAGCCACCGGGGAGCTGTTTTTT.

The gene calls are TRBV5-4 and TRBJ2-1; perhaps TRBD2 as D (6 bases). Germline V CDR1 and CDR2: SGHNT, YYREEE (reference sequence). The CDR3 has 14 amino acids. V was cut by 2 bases and J by 9 bases, with 15 bases left in between. CDR3 DNA: TGTGCCAGCAGCTTTTCGACATTGGGGGGTGAGCAGTTCTTC. Translating it yields CASSFSTLGGEQFF.

The chain carries TRBV19 and TRBJ2-7; D unclear. V shed 3 bases and J shed 3 bases, with 9 bases lying between them. There are 13 residues in the CDR3. CDR1 is LNHDA, CDR2 SQIVND, per germline (reference sequence). This CDR3 is CASSISWDYEQYF. CDR3 nucleotide sequence: TGTGCCAGTAGTATTTCATGGGACTACGAGCAGTACTTC. Based on the CDR3 plus reference TRBV19 and TRBJ2-7, the full variable domain is DGGITQSPKYLFRKEGQNVTLSCEQNLNHDAMYWYRQDPGQGLRLIYYSQIVNDFQKGDIAEGYSVSREKKESFPLTVTSAQKNPTAFYLCASSISWDYEQYFGPGTRLTVT.

The J gene is TRBJ2-1, the V gene TRBV19; 10 bases line up with TRBD1. This CDR3 has 15 amino acids. The germline V gene encodes CDR1 LNHDA and CDR2 SQIVND (reference sequence). With 6 bases clipped from V and 8 bases from J, the junction kept 10 bases outside the gene matches. CDR3 amino acids: CASRGTGVRRDEQFF. CDR3 DNA sequence: TGTGCCAGTAGAGGGACAGGGGTCCGCAGGGATGAGCAGTTCTTC.

The chain combines TRBV6-1 with TRBJ2-7; D uncertain. The germline gives CDR1 MNHNS, CDR2 SASEGT. The CDR3 is 14 residues long. V was clipped by 1 base and J by 1 base, with 8 bases between them. CDR3: CASSEGSASYEQYF. DNA for the CDR3: TGTGCCAGCAGTGAAGGTTCAGCGTCCTACGAGCAGTACTTC.

The chain carries TRBV27 and TRBJ2-7; 11 positions match TRBD2. With 5 bases clipped from V and 4 bases from J, the junction kept 7 bases outside the gene matches. The V gene's germline CDR1 is MNHEY and CDR2 SMNVEV (reference sequence). The CDR3 covers 15 residues. Here the CDR3 DNA reads TGTGCCAGCAGTACCGGGACTAGCGGACCTTACGAGCAGTACTTC. It specifies CASSTGTSGPYEQYF.

This clone appeared a single time. The chain is built from TRBV5-4 and TRBJ2-7, with TRBD2 matching 8 bases. CDR1 is SGHNT and CDR2 is YYREEE in the germline V gene (reference sequence). The CDR3 runs 18 residues. After removal of 4 bases from V and 4 bases from J, the junction contained 19 bases not matched to a gene. The CDR3 nucleotides are TGTGCCAGCAGCCCCGGGGGGGAGGGCAGAAAAACAGTATACGAGCAGTACTTC. It yields the protein CASSPGGEGRKTVYEQYF.

The sample holds one count of this clone. The rearrangement uses TRBV11-3 and TRBJ2-1, with D possibly matching TRBD2 (5 bases). Germline CDR1 is SGHNT and CDR2 is YENEEA. The V gene lost 0 bases and the J gene lost 3 bases, with 15 bases spanning the gap. The CDR3 spans 17 residues. The CDR3 here is CASSLEPAGLSYNEQFF. In DNA, the CDR3 is TGTGCCAGCAGCTTAGAACCGGCGGGCCTTAGCTACAATGAGCAGTTCTTC. Together with reference TRBV11-3 and TRBJ2-1, the CDR3 gives the full variable domain: EAGVVQSPRYKIIEKKQPVAFWCNPISGHNTLYWYLQNLGQGPELLIRYENEEAVDDSQLPKDRFSAERLKGVDSTLKIQPAELGDSAVYLCASSLEPAGLSYNEQFFGPGTRLTVL.

This chain uses TRBV9 with TRBJ2-5, with D possibly matching TRBD2 (5 bases). This CDR3 has 15 amino acids. CDR1 is SGDLS and CDR2 is YYNGEE in the germline V gene. Trimming removed 0 bases from V and 2 bases from J, with 11 bases in between. CDR3 nucleotide sequence: TGTGCCAGCAGCGTAGTTCGAGCGGAACAAGAGACCCAGTACTTC. Translating gives CASSVVRAEQETQYF.

The V gene is TRBV27, the J gene TRBJ1-1; tentative D call: TRBD1 (6 bases). V shed 4 bases and J shed 2 bases, with 20 bases lying between them. The CDR3 covers 17 residues. Looked up from germline, CDR1 is MNHEY and CDR2 is SMNVEV (reference sequence). The CDR3 spells CASSSIGKGTINTEAFF. The CDR3 DNA sequence: TGTGCCAGCAGTTCGATAGGAAAAGGGACAATCAACACTGAAGCTTTCTTT.

J is TRBJ2-7 and V is TRBV27, with TRBD2 matching over 10 bases. Germline CDR1 is MNHEY and CDR2 is SMNVEV (reference sequence). Trimming removed 10 bases from V and 5 bases from J; junction bases left unmatched: 8. The CDR3 totals 13 residues. The chain's CDR3 is CATLELAGNEQYF. The CDR3 coding sequence is TGTGCCACCCTAGAACTAGCGGGAAACGAGCAGTACTTC.

CDR3 sequence: CASSPSIREAFF. As DNA, the CDR3 is TGTGCCAGCAGTCCCTCTATCAGAGAAGCTTTCTTT. The gene calls are TRBV28 and TRBJ1-1; D remains ambiguous. The germline gives CDR1 MDHEN, CDR2 SYDVKM. This CDR3 has 12 residues. V was cut by 5 bases and J by 8 bases, with 12 bases left in between.

V usage is TRBV7-6 and J usage is TRBJ2-2, with 10 bases matching TRBD1. The CDR3 runs to 16 residues. Looked up from germline, CDR1 is SGHVS and CDR2 is FNYEAQ. The junction had 4 bases not matched to a gene; V was cut back by 5 bases and J by 1 base. The CDR3 DNA sequence: TGTGCCAGCAGCCCGAGGGACAGGGGGAACACCGGGGAGCTGTTTTTT. Protein product: CASSPRDRGNTGELFF.

This chain joins TRBV11-3 and TRBJ2-1, with TRBD2 matching over 8 bases. Germline assignment: CDR1 SGHNT and CDR2 YENEEA. The CDR3 is made up of 17 amino acids. Trimming at V came to 4 bases and at J to 3 bases, leaving 11 bases not matched to a gene. The CDR3 region is CASSSRLSGSIYNEQFF. For the CDR3, the DNA is TGTGCCAGCAGCTCCCGATTGAGCGGGAGTATCTACAATGAGCAGTTCTTC.